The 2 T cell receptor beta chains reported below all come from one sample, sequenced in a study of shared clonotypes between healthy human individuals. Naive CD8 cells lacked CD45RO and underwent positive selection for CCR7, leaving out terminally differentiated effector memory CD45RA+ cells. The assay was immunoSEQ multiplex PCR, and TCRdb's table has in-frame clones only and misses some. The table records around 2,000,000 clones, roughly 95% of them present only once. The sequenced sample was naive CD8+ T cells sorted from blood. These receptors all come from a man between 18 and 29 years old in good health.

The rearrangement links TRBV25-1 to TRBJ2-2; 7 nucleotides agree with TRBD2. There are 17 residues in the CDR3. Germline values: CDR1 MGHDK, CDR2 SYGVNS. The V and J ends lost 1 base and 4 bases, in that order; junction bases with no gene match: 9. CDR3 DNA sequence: TGTGCCAGCAGTGAATCCCTCTGGGGAGGGACCACCGGGGAGCTGTTTTTT. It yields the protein CASSESLWGGTTGELFF.

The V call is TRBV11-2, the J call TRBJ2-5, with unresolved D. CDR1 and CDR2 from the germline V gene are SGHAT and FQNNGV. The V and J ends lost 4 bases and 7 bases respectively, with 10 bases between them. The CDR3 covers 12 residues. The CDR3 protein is CASSSPLGTQYF. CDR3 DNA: TGTGCCAGCAGCTCTCCCCTCGGGACCCAGTACTTC.